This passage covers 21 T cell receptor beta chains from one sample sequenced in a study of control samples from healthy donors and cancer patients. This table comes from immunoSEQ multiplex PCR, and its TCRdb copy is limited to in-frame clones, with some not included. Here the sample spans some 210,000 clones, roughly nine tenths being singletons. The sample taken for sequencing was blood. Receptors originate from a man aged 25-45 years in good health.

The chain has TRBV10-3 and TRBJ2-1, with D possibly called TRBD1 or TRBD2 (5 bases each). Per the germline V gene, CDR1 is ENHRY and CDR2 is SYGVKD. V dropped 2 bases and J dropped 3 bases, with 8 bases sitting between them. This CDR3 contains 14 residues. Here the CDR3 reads CAISEEGSYNEQFF. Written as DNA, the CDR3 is TGTGCCATCAGTGAGGAGGGGAGCTACAATGAGCAGTTCTTC.

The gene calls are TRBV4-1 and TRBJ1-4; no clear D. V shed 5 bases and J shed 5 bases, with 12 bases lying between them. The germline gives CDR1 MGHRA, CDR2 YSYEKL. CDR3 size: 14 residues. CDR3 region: CASSTRTGNEKLFF. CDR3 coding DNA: TGCGCCAGCAGCACCCGGACTGGAAATGAAAAACTGTTTTTT.

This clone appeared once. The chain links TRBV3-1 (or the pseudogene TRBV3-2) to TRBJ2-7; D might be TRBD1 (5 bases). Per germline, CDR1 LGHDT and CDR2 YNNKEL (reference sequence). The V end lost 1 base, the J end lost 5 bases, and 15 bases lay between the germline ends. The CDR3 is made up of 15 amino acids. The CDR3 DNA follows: TGTGCCAGCAGCCAAGTCGACGAGGTAGGGGACGAGCAGTACTTC. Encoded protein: CASSQVDEVGDEQYF.

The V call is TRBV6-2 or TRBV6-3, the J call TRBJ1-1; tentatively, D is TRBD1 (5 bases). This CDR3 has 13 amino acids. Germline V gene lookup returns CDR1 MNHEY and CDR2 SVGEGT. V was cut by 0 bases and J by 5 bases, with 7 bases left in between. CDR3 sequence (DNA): TGTGCCAGCAGTTACTCGCAGGGAACTGAAGCTTTCTTT. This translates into CASSYSQGTEAFF.

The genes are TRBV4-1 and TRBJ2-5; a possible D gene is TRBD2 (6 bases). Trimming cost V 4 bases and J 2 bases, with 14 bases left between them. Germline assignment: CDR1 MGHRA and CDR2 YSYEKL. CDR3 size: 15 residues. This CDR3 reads CASSLGPGRQETQYF. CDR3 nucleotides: TGCGCCAGCAGCCTGGGCCCAGGGAGGCAAGAGACCCAGTACTTC.

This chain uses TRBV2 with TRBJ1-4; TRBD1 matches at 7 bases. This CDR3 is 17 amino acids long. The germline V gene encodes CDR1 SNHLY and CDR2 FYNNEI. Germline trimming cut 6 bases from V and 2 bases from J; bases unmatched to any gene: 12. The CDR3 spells CASRTGAGGGTNEKLFF. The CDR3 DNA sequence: TGTGCCAGCAGAACAGGGGCCGGTGGTGGTACTAATGAAAAACTGTTTTTT.

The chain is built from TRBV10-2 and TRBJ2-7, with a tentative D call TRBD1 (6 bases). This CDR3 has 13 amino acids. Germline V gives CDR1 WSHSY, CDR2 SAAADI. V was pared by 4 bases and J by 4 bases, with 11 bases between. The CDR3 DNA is TGCGCCAGCAGTGGGGACACCTATTACGAGCAGTACTTC. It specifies CASSGDTYYEQYF.

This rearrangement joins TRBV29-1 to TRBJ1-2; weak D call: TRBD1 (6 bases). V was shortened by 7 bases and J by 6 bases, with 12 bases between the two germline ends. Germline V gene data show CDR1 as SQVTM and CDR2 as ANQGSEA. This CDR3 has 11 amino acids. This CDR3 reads CSGGGPDGYTF. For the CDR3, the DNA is TGCAGCGGGGGGGGGCCAGATGGCTACACCTTC.

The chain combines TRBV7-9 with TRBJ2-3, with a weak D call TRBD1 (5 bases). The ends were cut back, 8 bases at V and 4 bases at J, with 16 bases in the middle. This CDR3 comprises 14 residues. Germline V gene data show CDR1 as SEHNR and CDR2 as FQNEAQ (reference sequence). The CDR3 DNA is TGTGCCAGCCTGGGGCAGGGTGGCGCAGATACGCAGTATTTT. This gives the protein CASLGQGGADTQYF. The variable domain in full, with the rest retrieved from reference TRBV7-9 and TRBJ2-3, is DTGVSQNPRHKITKRGQNVTFRCDPISEHNRLYWYRQTLGQGPEFLTYFQNEAQLEKSRLLSDRFSAERPKGSFSTLEIQRTEQGDSAMYLCASLGQGGADTQYFGPGTRLTVL.

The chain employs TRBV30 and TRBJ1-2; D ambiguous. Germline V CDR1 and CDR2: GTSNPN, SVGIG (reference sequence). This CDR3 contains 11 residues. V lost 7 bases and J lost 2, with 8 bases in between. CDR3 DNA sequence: TGTGCCTCCGCCCGGAACTATGGCTACACCTTC. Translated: CASARNYGYTF. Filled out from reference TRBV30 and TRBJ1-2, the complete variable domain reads SQTIHQWPATLVQPVGSPLSLECTVEGTSNPNLYWYRQAAGRGLQLLFYSVGIGQISSEVPQNLSASRPQDRQFILSSKKLLLSDSGFYLCASARNYGYTFGSGTRLTVV.

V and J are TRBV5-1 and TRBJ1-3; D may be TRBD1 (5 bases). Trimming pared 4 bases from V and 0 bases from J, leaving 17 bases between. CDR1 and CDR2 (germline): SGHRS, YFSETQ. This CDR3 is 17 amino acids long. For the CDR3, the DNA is TGCGCCAGCAGCGCACCGTCCGGGACTTACTCTGGAAACACCATATATTTT. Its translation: CASSAPSGTYSGNTIYF.

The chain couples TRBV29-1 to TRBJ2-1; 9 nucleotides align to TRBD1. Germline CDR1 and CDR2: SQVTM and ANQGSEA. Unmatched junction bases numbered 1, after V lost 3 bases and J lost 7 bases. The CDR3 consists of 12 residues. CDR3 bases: TGCAGCGTTGATGACAGGGGGAATGAGCAGTTCTTC. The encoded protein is CSVDDRGNEQFF.

CDR3 in amino acids: CASSQGRSRRTQYF. The CDR3 DNA follows: TGTGCCAGCAGCCAAGGGAGGTCGCGCCGTACGCAGTATTTT. V and J are TRBV3-1 (or the pseudogene TRBV3-2) and TRBJ2-3, with a weak D call TRBD2 (5 bases). With 1 base removed from V and 8 bases from J, the gap between germline ends came to 13 bases. CDR3 length: 14 residues. Germline loops: CDR1 LGHDT, CDR2 YNNKEL (reference sequence).

The CDR3 nucleotides are TGTGCCAGCAGTACCCGGAGCGTTCAGCCCCAGCATTTT. Translated: CASSTRSVQPQHF. This chain connects TRBV2 to TRBJ1-5; D ambiguous. The V end was cut by 5 bases, the J end by 6 bases, with 11 bases between. This CDR3 is 13 amino acids long. Looked up from germline, CDR1 is SNHLY and CDR2 is FYNNEI.

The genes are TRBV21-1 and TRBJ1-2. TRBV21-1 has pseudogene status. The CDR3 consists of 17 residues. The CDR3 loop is CASSKAGCLRDFFGYTF. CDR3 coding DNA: TGTGCCAGCAGCAAAGCGGGGTGCCTTAGGGACTTCTTTGGCTACACCTTC.

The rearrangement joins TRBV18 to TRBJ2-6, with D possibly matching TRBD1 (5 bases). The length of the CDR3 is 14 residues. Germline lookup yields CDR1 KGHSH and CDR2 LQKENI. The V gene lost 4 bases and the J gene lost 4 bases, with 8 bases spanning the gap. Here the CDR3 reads CASSQGKGANVLTF. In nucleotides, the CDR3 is TGTGCCAGCTCACAGGGGAAAGGGGCCAACGTCCTGACTTTC.

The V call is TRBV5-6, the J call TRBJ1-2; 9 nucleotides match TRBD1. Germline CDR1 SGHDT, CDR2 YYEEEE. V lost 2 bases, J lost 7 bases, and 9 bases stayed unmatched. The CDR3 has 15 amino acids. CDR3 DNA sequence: TGTGCCAGCAGCTTTTACGACAGGGGGAAGGGTGGCTACACCTTC. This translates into CASSFYDRGKGGYTF.

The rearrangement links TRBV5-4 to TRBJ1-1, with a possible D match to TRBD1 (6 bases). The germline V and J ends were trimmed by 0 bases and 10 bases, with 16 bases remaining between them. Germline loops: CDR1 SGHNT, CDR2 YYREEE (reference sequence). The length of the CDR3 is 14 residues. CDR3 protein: CASSLAGVGGVAFF. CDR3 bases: TGTGCCAGCAGCTTGGCGGGGGTCGGGGGCGTAGCTTTCTTT.

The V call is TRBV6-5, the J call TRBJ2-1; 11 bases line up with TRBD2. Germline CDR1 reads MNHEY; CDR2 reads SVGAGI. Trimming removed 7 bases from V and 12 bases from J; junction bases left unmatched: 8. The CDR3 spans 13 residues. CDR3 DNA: TGTGCCAGCACTAGCGGGGGGCTGAGAGGGCAGTTCTTC. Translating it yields CASTSGGLRGQFF.

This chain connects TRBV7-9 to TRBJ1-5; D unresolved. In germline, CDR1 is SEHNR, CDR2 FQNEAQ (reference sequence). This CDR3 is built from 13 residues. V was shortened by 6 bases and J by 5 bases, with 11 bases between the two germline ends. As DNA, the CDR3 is TGTGCCAGCAGTCCGCATTCAGATCAGCCCCAGCATTTT. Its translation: CASSPHSDQPQHF.

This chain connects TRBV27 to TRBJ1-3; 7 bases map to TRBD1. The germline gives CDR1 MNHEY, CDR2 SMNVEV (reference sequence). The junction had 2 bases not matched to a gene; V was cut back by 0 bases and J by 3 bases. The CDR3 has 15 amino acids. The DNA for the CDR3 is TGTGCCAGCAGTTTATCAGGGGGCAGTGGAAACACCATATATTTT. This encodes CASSLSGGSGNTIYF.